The text below deals with one T cell receptor beta chain. What it binds is unknown. This entry comes from a study of blood T cells in healthy people across ages. A second about 7 to 12 cycle PCR used barcoded and J-beta primers. Each cDNA was tagged by a template-switch adaptor containing 12 random nucleotides. Individual samples furnished no less than 2.5 million CDR3-containing paired-end reads apiece. TCRdb re-called the 5' RACE reads through MiXCR, storing one row per CDR3 protein. The sample consists of some 1.7 million distinct CDR3 sequences, 28% of them appearing once. V was clipped by 5 bases and J by 12 bases; unmatched bases: 10. Germline V CDR1 and CDR2: MNHEY, SVGAGI. The CDR3 covers 14 residues. Whole-study findings and limits: Higher diversity and more naive CD4+ cells were features of long-lived donors, compared to aged donors.

The receptor was isolated from a woman aged 30 to 39 in good health. The sequencing sample was made of blood. This rearrangement joins TRBV6-5 to TRBJ2-1; 10 bases line up with TRBD2. The CDR3 here is CASSTTSGETRQFF. Here the CDR3 DNA reads TGTGCCAGCAGTACAACTAGCGGGGAGACTCGGCAGTTCTTC.